This T cell receptor beta chain came from a study of blood T cell repertoires in COVID-19. The method was immunoSEQ multiplex PCR; TCRdb's version includes in-frame clones alone and lacks a portion of them. Counted here are hundreds of thousands of clones, roughly four fifths occurring once; the ten biggest clones make up more than 3%. This clone was picked up a small number of times. The study assigned cohorts using participant-reported clinical history. CDR1 and CDR2 (germline): KGHDR, SFDVKD. The length of the CDR3 is 12 residues. Trimming cost V 5 bases and J 9 bases, with 12 bases left between them.

The sequencing input was PBMCs or T cells enriched from blood (not recorded which). The receptor comes from a woman aged 60-70 years who had recovered from COVID-19. The V and J genes are TRBV24-1 and TRBJ1-2; D unclear. In nucleotides, the CDR3 is TGTGCCACCAGTGGAGAAGGGAGGAGCTACACCTTC. This gives the protein CATSGEGRSYTF.